Included here is one T cell receptor (beta chain) sequence, with context. Everyone who donated was a healthy bone marrow donor. The data originate from a study of cytomegalovirus exposure and HLA in healthy donors. Study overall: When 300 to 500 donors were genotyped, just over 80% of them were found to fall in the Caucasian-associated ancestry cluster.

PCR was performed using 60 Vbeta and 13 Jbeta primers. The table came from immunoSEQ multiplex PCR; TCRdb's copy has only in-frame clones and leaves some out. The sample shows 120,000 or so clones, 75% to 90% of them seen only once. V was pared by 2 bases and J by 10 bases, with 13 bases of the junction left unmatched. This CDR3 has 16 amino acids. Germline V gene data show CDR1 as KGHSH and CDR2 as LQKENI. Sequenced: PBMCs. This chain connects TRBV18 to TRBJ1-4; 7 nucleotides align to TRBD1. This TCR derives from a female donor in good health and CMV-seropositive. The CDR3 loop reads CASSPGDSDLIGKLFF. CDR3 nucleotides: TGTGCCAGCTCACCAGGGGACAGCGATTTAATTGGAAAACTGTTTTTT.